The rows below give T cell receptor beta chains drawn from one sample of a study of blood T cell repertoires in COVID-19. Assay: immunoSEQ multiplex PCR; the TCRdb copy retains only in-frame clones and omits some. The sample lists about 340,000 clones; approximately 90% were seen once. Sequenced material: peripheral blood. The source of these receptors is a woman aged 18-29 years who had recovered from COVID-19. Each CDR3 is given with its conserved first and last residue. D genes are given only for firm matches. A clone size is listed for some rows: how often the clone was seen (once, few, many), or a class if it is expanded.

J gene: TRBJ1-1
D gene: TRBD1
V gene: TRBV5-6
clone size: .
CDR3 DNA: TGTGCCAGCAGCTTGGGGGGCCACAGGGGAGATGAAGCTTTCTTT
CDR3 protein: CASSLGGHRGDEAFF

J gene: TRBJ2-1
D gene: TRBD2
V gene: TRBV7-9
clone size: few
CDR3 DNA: TGTGCCAGCAGCTCGACCCAAAGCGGGAGGGTGAGGAATGAGCAGTTCTTC
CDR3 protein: CASSSTQSGRVRNEQFF

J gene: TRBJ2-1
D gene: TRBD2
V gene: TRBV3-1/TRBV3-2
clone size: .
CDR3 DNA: TGTGCCAGCAGCCAAGATTGGACTAGTCGCAATGAGCAGTTCTTC
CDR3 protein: CASSQDWTSRNEQFF

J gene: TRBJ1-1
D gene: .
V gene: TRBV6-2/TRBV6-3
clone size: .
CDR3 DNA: TGTGCCAGCAGCTCCCACAAAGACACTGAAGCTTTCTTT
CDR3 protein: CASSSHKDTEAFF

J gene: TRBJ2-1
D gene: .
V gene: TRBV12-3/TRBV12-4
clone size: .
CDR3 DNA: TGTGCCAGCAGTTTAAGGGGGGGCGGGCAGTTCTTC
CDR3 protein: CASSLRGGGQFF

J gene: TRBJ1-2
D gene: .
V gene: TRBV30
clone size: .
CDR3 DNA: TGTGCCTGGATAGGCGGCGTACGGAACTATGGCTACACCTTC
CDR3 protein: CAWIGGVRNYGYTF

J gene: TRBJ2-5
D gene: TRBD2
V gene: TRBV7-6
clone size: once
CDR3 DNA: TGTGCCAGCAGCTCAAGACTAGCGGGAGGGGCAGAGACCCAGTACTTC
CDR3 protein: CASSSRLAGGAETQYF

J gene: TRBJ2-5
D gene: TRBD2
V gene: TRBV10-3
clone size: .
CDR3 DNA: TGTGCCATCAGTGAGGTTCTTCTTGGGACTAGCGTCAGGGAGACCCAGTACTTC
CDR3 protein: CAISEVLLGTSVRETQYF

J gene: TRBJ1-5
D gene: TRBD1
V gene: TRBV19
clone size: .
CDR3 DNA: TGTGCCAGTAGTATAGAAGGACAGGGGGATCAGCCCCAGCATTTT
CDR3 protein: CASSIEGQGDQPQHF

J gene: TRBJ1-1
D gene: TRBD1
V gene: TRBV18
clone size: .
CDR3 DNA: TGTGCCAGCTCACCGACGGAGGGACAGCCGAACACTGAAGCTTTCTTT
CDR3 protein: CASSPTEGQPNTEAFF

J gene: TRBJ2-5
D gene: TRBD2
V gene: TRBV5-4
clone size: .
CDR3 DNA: TGTGCCAGCAGCTTGGTGGCGGGAGGTCAAGAGACCCAGTACTTC
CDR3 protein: CASSLVAGGQETQYF

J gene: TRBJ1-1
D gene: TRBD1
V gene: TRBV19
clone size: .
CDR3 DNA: TGTGCCAGTAGTATTGGGCAGGGGGTGTCTGAAGCTTTCTTT
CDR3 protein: CASSIGQGVSEAFF

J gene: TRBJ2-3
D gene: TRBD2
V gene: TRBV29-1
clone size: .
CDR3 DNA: TGCAGCGTTGAAGCCCCAATCCTAGCGGGAGGATCCTCTAGCACAGATACGCAGTATTTT
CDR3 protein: CSVEAPILAGGSSSTDTQYF

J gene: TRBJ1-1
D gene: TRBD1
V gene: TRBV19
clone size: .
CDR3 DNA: TGTGCCAGTTTGAGGACAGGGCTATATGAAGCTTTCTTT
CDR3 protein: CASLRTGLYEAFF

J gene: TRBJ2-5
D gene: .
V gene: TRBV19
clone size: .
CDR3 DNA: TGTGCCAGTAGTCTTACTGGGGGGACCACAGAGACCCAGTACTTC
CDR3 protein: CASSLTGGTTETQYF

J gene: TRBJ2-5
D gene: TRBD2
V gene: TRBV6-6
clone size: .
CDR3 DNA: TGTGCCAGCAGTCACCCACTAGCGGGAGCGTTGGAGACCCAGTACTTC
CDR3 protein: CASSHPLAGALETQYF

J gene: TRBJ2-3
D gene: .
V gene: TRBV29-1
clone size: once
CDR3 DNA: TGCAGCGCAAAAGGCGCGTCGGGAGGCACAGATACGCAGTATTTT
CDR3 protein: CSAKGASGGTDTQYF

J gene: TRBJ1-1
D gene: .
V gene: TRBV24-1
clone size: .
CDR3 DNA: TGTGCCACCAGTGATTCATCCGGTAAAGCGAACACTGAAGCTTTCTTT
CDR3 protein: CATSDSSGKANTEAFF

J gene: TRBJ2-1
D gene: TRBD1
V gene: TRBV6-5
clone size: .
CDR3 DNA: TGTGCCAGCAGCCGAGGGGACAGGGGGCAGGGTGAGCAGTTCTTC
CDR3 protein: CASSRGDRGQGEQFF

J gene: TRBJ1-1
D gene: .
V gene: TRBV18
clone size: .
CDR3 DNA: TGTGCCAGCTCACCACCTGTTGCCAGGGTCGAGAACACTGAAGCTTTCTTT
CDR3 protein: CASSPPVARVENTEAFF

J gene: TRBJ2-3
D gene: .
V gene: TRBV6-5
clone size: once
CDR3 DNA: TGTGCCAGCAGGGGCAGTGATACGCAGTATTTT
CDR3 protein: CASRGSDTQYF

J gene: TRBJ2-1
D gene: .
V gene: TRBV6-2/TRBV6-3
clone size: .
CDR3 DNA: TGTGCCAGCAGCCGTCTGTGGGAGGAGCAGTTCTTC
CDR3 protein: CASSRLWEEQFF

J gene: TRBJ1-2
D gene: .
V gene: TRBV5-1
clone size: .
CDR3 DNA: TGCGCCAGCAGCTTGGCCGGACAGAGCTATGACGGCTACACCTTC
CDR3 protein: CASSLAGQSYDGYTF